This TCR beta chain was obtained from a study of blood T cell repertoires in COVID-19. The CDR3 has 13 amino acids. Germline lookup yields CDR1 WNHNN and CDR2 SYGVQD (reference sequence). The V end lost 7 bases, the J end lost 4 bases, and 14 bases lay between the germline ends. Original handling: Amplification of reference gene primers was used by the study to estimate nucleated cell counts. Sequencing used immunoSEQ multiplex PCR; TCRdb keeps in-frame clones, though not all of them. The DNA was the basis for D and trimming; V, J and clone size are from that table. The sample has 250,000 to 400,000 clones, 88% seen once; the top ten hold approximately 1.6%.

The source material was peripheral blood. This receptor was taken from a woman younger than 45 with COVID-19, enrolled during active disease. The V and J genes are TRBV10-1 and TRBJ2-7, with no clear D. The DNA of the CDR3 is TGCGCCAGCATAGCTAAAAGGCAGTACGAGCAGTACTTC. Translated, it gives CASIAKRQYEQYF.